This T cell receptor (beta chain) came from a study of T cell responses to AZD1222 COVID-19 vaccine. General study findings and limits: A mostly white British donor set with more females was recruited, and clonal diversity was possibly underestimated. Only a handful of AZD1222 recipients, six or seven in all, had baseline seropositivity. Repertoire sampling happened only post peak T cell response. Per reports, nearly half of all spike-specific TCRs target regions that are unmutated in variants.

In regard to this clone: The antigen remains undetermined.

The repertoire was sequenced with immunoSEQ multiplex PCR; TCRdb's copy has only in-frame clones and lacks some. Here the sample spans roughly 100,000 clones, 90% being singletons. This clonotype was sampled from an adult in good health. The sequencing here drew on peripheral blood, taken on day 0 of AZD1222 vaccination.

CDR3 protein: CASSLAQGGSEQYF. The CDR3 DNA follows: TGTGCCAGCAGCTTGGCCCAGGGGGGCAGCGAGCAGTACTTC. The chain has TRBV5-4 and TRBJ2-7, with D perhaps TRBD1 (7 bases). The CDR3 length is 14 residues. Trimming pared 0 bases from V and 6 bases from J, leaving 13 bases between. CDR1 and CDR2 (germline): SGHNT, YYREEE (reference sequence).